This TCR beta chain is from a study of breast tumors, draining lymph nodes, adjacent tissues. Whole-study results and caveats: The lymph node origin of tumor T cells was framed as consistent with a hypothesis, not demonstrated.

TCRdb reprocessed the multiplex PCR reads with MiXCR, giving one entry per CDR3 protein. Among some 130,000 distinct CDR3 sequences, approximately 21% were seen once, and the ten largest hold roughly 2.4%. This clonotype was detected many times. Its antigen is unknown. Axillary draining lymph nodes of breast cancer patients supplied the node samples. The source of this sequence is a female donor with breast cancer. Some clones in this sample may be carry-over from other donors' samples. The material sequenced was axillary lymph node tissue.

Here the CDR3 DNA reads TGTGCCATCGGTCCCCAGCGGGACGGGGAGCTGTTTTTT. Its translation: CAIGPQRDGELFF. J is TRBJ2-2 and V is TRBV10-3; 7 positions agree with TRBD2. CDR3 size: 13 residues. With 8 bases clipped from V and 7 bases from J, the junction kept 7 bases outside the gene matches. Germline lookup yields CDR1 ENHRY and CDR2 SYGVKD.